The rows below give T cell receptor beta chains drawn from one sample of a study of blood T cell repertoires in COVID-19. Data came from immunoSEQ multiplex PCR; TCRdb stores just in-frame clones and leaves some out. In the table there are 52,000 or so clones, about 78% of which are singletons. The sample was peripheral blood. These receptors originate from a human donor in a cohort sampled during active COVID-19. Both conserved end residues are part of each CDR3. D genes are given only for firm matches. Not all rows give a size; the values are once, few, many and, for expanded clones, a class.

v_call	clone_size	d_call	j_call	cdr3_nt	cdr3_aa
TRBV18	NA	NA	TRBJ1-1	TGTGCCAGCTCACCCAGGGTGTGGAACACTGAAGCTTTCTTT	CASSPRVWNTEAFF
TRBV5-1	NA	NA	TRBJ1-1	TGCGCCAGCAGCTTCAGGGTGAACACTGAAGCTTTCTTT	CASSFRVNTEAFF
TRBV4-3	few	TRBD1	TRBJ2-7	TGCGCCAGCAGCCAAGATGTCGGGACAGGGGACCCCTACGAGCAGTACTTC	CASSQDVGTGDPYEQYF
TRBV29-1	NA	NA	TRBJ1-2	TGCAGCGTTGAAAAGACAGGCAACTATGGCTACACCTTC	CSVEKTGNYGYTF
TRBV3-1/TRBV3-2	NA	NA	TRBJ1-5	TGTGCCAGCAGCCAAGATCCTAGTCAGCCCCAGCATTTT	CASSQDPSQPQHF
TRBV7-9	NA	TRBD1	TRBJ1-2	TGTGCCAGCAGCTCCCAGACAGGGGCTGGCTATGGCTACACCTTC	CASSSQTGAGYGYTF
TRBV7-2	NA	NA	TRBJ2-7	TGTGCCAGCAGCGAGGGGGTCAGTGCAGTCTACGAGCAGTACTTC	CASSEGVSAVYEQYF
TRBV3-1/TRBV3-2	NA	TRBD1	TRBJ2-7	TGTGCCAGCAGCCAAGAAGGCCCGACAGGGGTCGAGCAGTACTTC	CASSQEGPTGVEQYF
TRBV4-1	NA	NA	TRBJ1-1	TGCGCCAGCAGCCAATCGGGGGGGAACACTGAAGCTTTCTTT	CASSQSGGNTEAFF
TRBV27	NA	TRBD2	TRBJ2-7	TGTGCCAGCCAAGGACTAGCGGGACCCGCCCCCTCCTACGAGCAGTACTTC	CASQGLAGPAPSYEQYF
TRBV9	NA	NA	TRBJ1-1	TGTGCCAGCAGCGTTGGGGGGGAGGGCACTGAAGCTTTCTTT	CASSVGGEGTEAFF
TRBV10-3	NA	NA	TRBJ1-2	TGTGCCATCAGTGAGTTGGCAGGCTACTATGGCTACACCTTC	CAISELAGYYGYTF
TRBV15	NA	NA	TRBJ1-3	TGTGCCACCAGCAGAGACGGTACAGTTGGAAACACCATATATTTT	CATSRDGTVGNTIYF
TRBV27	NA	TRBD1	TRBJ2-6	TGTGCCAGCAGACAGGGGGACTCTGGGGCCAACGTCCTGACTTTC	CASRQGDSGANVLTF
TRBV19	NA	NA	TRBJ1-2	TGTGCCAGTAGTATGCCCAGGGGAGAATACGACAACTATGGCTACACCTTC	CASSMPRGEYDNYGYTF
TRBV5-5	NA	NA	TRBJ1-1	TGTGCCAGCAGCCCAATCACCTATAGAACAGGGAAGAACACTGAAGCTTTCTTT	CASSPITYRTGKNTEAFF
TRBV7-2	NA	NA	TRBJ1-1	TGTGCCAGCAGCGGGGGGACTGAAGCTTTCTTT	CASSGGTEAFF
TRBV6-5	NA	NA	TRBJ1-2	TGTGCCAGCAGTCCACAGGGCTATGGCTACACCTTC	CASSPQGYGYTF
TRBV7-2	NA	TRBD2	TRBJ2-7	TGTGCCAGCAGCCACGTAGCGGGGGATAACTACGAGCAGTACTTC	CASSHVAGDNYEQYF
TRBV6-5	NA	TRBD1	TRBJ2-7	TGTGCCAGCAGTTACTCAGGGGGCCACTACGAGCAGTACTTC	CASSYSGGHYEQYF
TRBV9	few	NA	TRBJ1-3	TGTGCCAGCAGCCCTGGGACAACGGCGTTGCATTTT	CASSPGTTALHF
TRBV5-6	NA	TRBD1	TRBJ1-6	TGTGCCAGCAGCTTGCCGGGACAGGGGGCGAGGAATTCACCCCTCCACTTT	CASSLPGQGARNSPLHF
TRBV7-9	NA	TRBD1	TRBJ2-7	TGTGCCAGCAGCTTAGCCGGGACAGAACCCTACGAGCAGTACTTC	CASSLAGTEPYEQYF
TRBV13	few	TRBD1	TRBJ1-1	TGTGCCAGCAGCTTAGAGGGACAGGGGCTCGTTGAAGCTTTCTTT	CASSLEGQGLVEAFF
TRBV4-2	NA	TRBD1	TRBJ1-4	TGTGCCAGCAGCCAAGATGGGGACAGTGTTAATGAAAAACTGTTTTTT	CASSQDGDSVNEKLFF
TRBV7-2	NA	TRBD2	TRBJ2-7	TGTGCCAGCAGCTTCGAGGCGGGGGACTCCTACGAGCAGTACTTC	CASSFEAGDSYEQYF
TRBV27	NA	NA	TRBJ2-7	TGTGCCAGCAGTTTAGGACTTTACTACGAGCAGTACTTC	CASSLGLYYEQYF
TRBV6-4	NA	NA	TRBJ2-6	TGTGCCAGCAGTGACTCCAGCTCTGGGGCCAACGTCCTGACTTTC	CASSDSSSGANVLTF
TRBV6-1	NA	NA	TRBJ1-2	TGTGCCAGCAGTGAAGCGCCGGGGGGAGCAGATGGCTACACCTTC	CASSEAPGGADGYTF
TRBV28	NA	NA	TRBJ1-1	TGTGCCAGCAGTTTATTTGGCGGTTCAGCTGAAGCTTTCTTT	CASSLFGGSAEAFF
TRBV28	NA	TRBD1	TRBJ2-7	TGTGCCAGCAGTTTCCCCCCGGACAGGGACTCCTACGAGCAGTACTTC	CASSFPPDRDSYEQYF
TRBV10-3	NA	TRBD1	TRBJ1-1	TGTGCCATCAGTGCCGGGACAGGGGTGAACACTGAAGCTTTCTTT	CAISAGTGVNTEAFF
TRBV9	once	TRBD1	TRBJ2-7	TGTGCCAGCAGCGACCGGGACAGGGTAGTCCACGAGCAGTACTTC	CASSDRDRVVHEQYF
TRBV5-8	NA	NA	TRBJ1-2	TGTGCCAGCAGCTTGAGCCTTAACTATGGCTACACCTTC	CASSLSLNYGYTF
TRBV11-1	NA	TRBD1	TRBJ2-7	TGTGCCAGCAGTACCCACGGACAGGGACAAGGCTACGAGCAGTACTTC	CASSTHGQGQGYEQYF
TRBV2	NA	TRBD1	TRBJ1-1	TGTGCCAGCAGTTACAGGGGAGTAGGCACTGAAGCTTTCTTT	CASSYRGVGTEAFF
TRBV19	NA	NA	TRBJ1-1	TGTGCCAGTAGCCAGACAGCGAACACTGAAGCTTTCTTT	CASSQTANTEAFF
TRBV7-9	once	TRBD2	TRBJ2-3	TGTGCCAGCAGCCCGACCCCCTGGGAGGGGGATACGCAGTATTTT	CASSPTPWEGDTQYF
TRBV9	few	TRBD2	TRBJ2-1	TGTGCCAGCAGCGCGGGGACTAGCGGCTACAATGAGCAGTTCTTC	CASSAGTSGYNEQFF
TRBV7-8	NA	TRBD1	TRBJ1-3	TGTGCCAGCAGCGCGACAGGGGCCCTGTCTGGAAACACCATATATTTT	CASSATGALSGNTIYF
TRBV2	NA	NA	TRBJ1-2	TGTGCCAGTGAGGAGGGAGGCGGCTATGGCTACACCTTC	CASEEGGGYGYTF
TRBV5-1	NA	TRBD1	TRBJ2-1	TGCGCCAGCAGCTTGCTACAGGGGCCCTACAATGAGCAGTTCTTC	CASSLLQGPYNEQFF
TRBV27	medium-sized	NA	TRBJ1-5	TGTGCCAGCAGTTCCCGGGACTCCATCAGCCCCCAGCATTTT	CASSSRDSISPQHF
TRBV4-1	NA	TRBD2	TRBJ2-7	TGCGCCAGCAGCCAAGAGGGGACTAGGTCCTACGAGCAGTACTTC	CASSQEGTRSYEQYF
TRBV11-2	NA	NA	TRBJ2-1	TGTGCCAGCAGCGGCGGGGTAACCCCTAATGAGCAGTTCTTC	CASSGGVTPNEQFF
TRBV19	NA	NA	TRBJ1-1	TGTGCCAGTATTCCCGGGACCAGGGGCGTGAACACTGAAGCTTTCTTT	CASIPGTRGVNTEAFF
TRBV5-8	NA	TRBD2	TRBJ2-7	TGTGCCAGCAGCATGGGACTAGCGGGGATGACCTACGAGCAGTACTTC	CASSMGLAGMTYEQYF
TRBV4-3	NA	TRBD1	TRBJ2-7	TGCGCCAGCAGCCTACAGCCGGGACAGGGTTACGAGCAGTACTTC	CASSLQPGQGYEQYF
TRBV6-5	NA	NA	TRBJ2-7	TGTGCCAGCAGTTACGATCCGGCAGGGACCTACGAGCAGTACTTC	CASSYDPAGTYEQYF
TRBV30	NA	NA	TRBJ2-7	TGTGCCTGGAGTGTAGACCCAGGGCTCGACGAGCAGTACTTC	CAWSVDPGLDEQYF
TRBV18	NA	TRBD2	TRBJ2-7	TGTGCCAGCTCTGTTAGCGGGGGAAACTACGAGCAGTACTTC	CASSVSGGNYEQYF
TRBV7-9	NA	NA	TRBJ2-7	TGTGCCAGCAGCGCCACTAACTACAGGGATGGTGAGCAGTACTTC	CASSATNYRDGEQYF
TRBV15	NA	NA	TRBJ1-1	TGTGCCACCAGCAGAGTTGGGGGAGGGAACACTGAAGCTTTCTTT	CATSRVGGGNTEAFF